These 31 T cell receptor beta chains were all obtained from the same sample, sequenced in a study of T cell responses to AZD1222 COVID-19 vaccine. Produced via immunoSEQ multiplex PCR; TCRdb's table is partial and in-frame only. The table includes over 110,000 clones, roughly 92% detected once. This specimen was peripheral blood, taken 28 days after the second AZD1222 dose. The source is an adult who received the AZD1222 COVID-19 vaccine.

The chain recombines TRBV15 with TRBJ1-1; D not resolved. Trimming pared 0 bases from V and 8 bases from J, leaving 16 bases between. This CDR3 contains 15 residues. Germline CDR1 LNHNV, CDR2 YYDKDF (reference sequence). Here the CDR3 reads CATSRDLGLLGEAFF. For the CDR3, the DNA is TGTGCCACCAGCAGAGATTTAGGACTTTTGGGGGAAGCTTTCTTT.

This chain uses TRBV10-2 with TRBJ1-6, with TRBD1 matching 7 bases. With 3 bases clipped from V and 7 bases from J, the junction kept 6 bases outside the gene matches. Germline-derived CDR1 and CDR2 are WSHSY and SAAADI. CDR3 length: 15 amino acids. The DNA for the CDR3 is TGCGCCAGCAGTGAAGAGGGGGCGCTGAATTCACCCCTCCACTTT. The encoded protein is CASSEEGALNSPLHF.

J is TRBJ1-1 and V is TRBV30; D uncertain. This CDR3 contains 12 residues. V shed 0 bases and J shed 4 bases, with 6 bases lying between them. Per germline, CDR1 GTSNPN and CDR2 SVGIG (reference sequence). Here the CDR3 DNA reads TGTGCCTGGAGTGTACGGGTCACTGAAGCTTTCTTT. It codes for CAWSVRVTEAFF.

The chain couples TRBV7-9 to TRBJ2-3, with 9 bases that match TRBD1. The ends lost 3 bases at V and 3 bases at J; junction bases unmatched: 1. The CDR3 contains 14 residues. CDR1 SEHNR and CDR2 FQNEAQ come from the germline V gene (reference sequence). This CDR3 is CASSFGTGTDTQYF. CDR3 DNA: TGTGCCAGCAGCTTCGGGACAGGGACAGATACGCAGTATTTT.

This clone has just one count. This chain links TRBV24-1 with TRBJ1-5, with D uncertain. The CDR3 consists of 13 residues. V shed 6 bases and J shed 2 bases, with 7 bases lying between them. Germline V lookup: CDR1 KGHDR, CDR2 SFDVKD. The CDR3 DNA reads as TGTGCCACCAGTCCCGGTGGCAATCAGCCCCAGCATTTT. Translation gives CATSPGGNQPQHF.

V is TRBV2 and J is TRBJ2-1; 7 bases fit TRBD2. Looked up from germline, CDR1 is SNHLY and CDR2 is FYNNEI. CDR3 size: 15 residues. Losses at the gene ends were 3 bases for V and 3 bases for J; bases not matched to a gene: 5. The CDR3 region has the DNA TGTGCCAGCAGTGACTTGAAGCGGGACTACAATGAGCAGTTCTTC. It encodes CASSDLKRDYNEQFF. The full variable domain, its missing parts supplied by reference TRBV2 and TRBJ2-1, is EPEVTQTPSHQVTQMGQEVILRCVPISNHLYFYWYRQILGQKVEFLVSFYNNEISEKSEIFDDQFSVERPDGSNFTLKIRSTKLEDSAMYFCASSDLKRDYNEQFFGPGTRLTVL.

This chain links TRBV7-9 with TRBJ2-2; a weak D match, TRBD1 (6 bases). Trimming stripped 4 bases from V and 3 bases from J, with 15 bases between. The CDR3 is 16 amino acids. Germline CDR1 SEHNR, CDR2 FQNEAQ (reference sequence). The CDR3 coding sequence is TGTGCCAGCAGCTCCCCCCTACAGGGAGACACCGGGGAGCTGTTTTTT. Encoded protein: CASSSPLQGDTGELFF.

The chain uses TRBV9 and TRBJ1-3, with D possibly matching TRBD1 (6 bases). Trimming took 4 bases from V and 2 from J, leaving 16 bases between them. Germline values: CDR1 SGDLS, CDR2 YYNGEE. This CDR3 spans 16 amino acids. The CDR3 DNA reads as TGTGCCAGCAGCCCTCAGGGGCTTGGGCCTGGAAACACCATATATTTT. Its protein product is CASSPQGLGPGNTIYF. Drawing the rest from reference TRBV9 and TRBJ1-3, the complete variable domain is DSGVTQTPKHLITATGQRVTLRCSPRSGDLSVYWYQQSLDQGLQFLIQYYNGEERAKGNILERFSAQQFPDLHSELNLSSLELGDSALYFCASSPQGLGPGNTIYFGEGSWLTVV.

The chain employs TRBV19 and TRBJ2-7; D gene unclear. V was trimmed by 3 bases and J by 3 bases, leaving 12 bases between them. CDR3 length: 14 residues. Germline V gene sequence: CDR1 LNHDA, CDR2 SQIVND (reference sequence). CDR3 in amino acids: CASSITARYYEQYF. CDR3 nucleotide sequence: TGTGCCAGTAGTATCACAGCCAGATACTACGAGCAGTACTTC.

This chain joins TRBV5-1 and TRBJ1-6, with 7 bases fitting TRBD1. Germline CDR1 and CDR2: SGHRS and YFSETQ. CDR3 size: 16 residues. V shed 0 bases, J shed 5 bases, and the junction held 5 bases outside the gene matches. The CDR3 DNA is TGCGCCAGCAGCTTGGACAGGGGAGTCAATAATTCACCCCTCCACTTT. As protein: CASSLDRGVNNSPLHF.

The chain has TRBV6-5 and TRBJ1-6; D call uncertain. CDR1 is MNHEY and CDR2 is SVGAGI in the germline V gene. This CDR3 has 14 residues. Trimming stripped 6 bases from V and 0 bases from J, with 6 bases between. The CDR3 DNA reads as TGTGCCAGCAGCGACGGCTCCTATAATTCACCCCTCCACTTT. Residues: CASSDGSYNSPLHF.

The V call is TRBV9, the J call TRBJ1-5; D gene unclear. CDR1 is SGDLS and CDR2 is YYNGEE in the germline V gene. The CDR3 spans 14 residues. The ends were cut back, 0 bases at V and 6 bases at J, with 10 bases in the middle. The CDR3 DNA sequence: TGTGCCAGCAGCGTAGGGGAGGCTTTTCAGCCCCAGCATTTT. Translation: CASSVGEAFQPQHF.

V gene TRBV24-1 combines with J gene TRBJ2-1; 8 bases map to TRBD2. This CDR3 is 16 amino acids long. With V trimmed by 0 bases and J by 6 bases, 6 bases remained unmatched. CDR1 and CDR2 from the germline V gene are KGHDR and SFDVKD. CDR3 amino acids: CATSDLDGGASNEQFF. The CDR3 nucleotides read TGTGCCACCAGTGATTTGGACGGGGGGGCTTCCAATGAGCAGTTCTTC.

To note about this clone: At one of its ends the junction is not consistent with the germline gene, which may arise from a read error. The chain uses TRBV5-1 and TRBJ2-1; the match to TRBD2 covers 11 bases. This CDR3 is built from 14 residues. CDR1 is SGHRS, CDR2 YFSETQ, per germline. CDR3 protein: CASSLAGGYDEQFF. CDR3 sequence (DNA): TGCGCCAGCAGCCTAGCGGGGGGCTACGATGAGCAGTTCTTC.

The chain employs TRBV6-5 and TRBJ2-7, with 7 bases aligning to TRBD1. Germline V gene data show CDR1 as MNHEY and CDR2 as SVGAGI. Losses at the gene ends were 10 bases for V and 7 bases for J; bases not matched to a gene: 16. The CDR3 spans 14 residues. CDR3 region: CAIRTGPLTGEQYV. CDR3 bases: TGTGCCATCCGGACAGGTCCCCTTACGGGGGAGCAGTACGTC.

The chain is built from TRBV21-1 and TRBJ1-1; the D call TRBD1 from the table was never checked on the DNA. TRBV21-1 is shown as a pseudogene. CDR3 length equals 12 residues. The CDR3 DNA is TGTGCCAGCAGCAAAGGTACATTTGAAGCTTTCTTT. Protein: CASSKGTFEAFF.

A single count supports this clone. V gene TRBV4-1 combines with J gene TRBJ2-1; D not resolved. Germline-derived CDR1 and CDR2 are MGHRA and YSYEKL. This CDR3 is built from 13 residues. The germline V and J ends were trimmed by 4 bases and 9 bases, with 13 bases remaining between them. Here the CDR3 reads CASSLTRVREQFF. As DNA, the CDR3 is TGCGCCAGCAGCCTTACAAGGGTTCGTGAGCAGTTCTTC.

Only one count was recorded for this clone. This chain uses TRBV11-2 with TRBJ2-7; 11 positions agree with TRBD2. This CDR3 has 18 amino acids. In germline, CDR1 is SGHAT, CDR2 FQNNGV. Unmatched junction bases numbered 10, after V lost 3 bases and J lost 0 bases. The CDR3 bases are TGTGCCAGCAGCTTCATGACTAGCGGGAACCGTATCTCCTACGAGCAGTACTTC. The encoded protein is CASSFMTSGNRISYEQYF. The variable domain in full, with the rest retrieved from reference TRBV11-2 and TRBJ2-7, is EAGVAQSPRYKIIEKRQSVAFWCNPISGHATLYWYQQILGQGPKLLIQFQNNGVVDDSQLPKDRFSAERLKGVDSTLKIQPAKLEDSAVYLCASSFMTSGNRISYEQYFGPGTRLTVT.

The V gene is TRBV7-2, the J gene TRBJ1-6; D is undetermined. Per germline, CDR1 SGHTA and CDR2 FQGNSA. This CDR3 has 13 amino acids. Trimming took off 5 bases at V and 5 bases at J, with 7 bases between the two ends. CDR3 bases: TGTGCCAGCAGCATCCACGATAATTCACCCCTCCACTTT. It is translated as CASSIHDNSPLHF. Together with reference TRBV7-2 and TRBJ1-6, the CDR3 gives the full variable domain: GAGVSQSPSNKVTEKGKDVELRCDPISGHTALYWYRQSLGQGLEFLIYFQGNSAPDKSGLPSDRFSAERTGGSVSTLTIQRTQQEDSAVYLCASSIHDNSPLHFGNGTRLTVT.

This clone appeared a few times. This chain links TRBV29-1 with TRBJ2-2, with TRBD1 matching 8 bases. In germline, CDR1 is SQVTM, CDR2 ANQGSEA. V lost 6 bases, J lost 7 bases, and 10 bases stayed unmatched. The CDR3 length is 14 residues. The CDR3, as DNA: TGCAGCGTGACCCAGGGGGCCGATCACGGGGAGCTGTTTTTT. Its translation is CSVTQGADHGELFF.

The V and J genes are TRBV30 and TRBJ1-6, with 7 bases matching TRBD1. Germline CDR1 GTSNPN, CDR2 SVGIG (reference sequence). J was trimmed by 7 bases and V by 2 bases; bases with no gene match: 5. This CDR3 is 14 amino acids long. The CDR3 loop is CAWSLTGYNSPLHF. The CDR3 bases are TGTGCCTGGAGTTTGACAGGGTACAATTCACCCCTCCACTTT.

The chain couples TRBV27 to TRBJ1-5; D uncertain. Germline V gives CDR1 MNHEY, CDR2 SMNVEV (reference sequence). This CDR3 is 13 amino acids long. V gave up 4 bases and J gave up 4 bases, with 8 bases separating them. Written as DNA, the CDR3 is TGTGCCAGCAGTTCAGGATTTAATCAGCCCCAGCATTTT. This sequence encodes CASSSGFNQPQHF.

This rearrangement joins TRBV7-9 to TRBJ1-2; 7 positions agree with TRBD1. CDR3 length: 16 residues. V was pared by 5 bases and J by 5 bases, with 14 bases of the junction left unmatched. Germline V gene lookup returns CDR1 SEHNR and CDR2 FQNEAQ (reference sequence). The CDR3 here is CASSVNGQVMRYGYTF. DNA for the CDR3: TGTGCCAGCAGCGTAAACGGACAGGTGATGAGATATGGCTACACCTTC.

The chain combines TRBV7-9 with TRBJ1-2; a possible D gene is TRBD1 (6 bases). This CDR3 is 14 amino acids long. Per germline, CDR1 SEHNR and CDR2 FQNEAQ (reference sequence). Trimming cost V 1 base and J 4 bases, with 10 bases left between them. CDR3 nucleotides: TGTGCCAGCAGCTTAGTTGAAGGGGGCTATGGCTACACCTTC. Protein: CASSLVEGGYGYTF.

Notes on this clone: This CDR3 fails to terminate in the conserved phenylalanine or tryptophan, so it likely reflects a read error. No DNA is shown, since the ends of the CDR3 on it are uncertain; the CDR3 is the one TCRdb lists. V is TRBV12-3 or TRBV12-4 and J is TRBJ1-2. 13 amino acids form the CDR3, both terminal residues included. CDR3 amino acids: CASSYTPGLYRGI.

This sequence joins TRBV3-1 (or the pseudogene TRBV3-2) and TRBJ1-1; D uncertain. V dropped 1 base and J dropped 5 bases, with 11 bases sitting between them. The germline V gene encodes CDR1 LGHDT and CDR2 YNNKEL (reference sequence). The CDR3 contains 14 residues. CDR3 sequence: CASSQVGPRTEAFF. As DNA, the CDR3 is TGTGCCAGCAGCCAAGTAGGTCCGCGAACTGAAGCTTTCTTT.

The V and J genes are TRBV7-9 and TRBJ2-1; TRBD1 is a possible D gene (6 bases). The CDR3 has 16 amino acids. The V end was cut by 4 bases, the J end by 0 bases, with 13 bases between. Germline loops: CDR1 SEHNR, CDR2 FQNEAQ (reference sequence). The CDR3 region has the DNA TGTGCCAGCAGCTCCCCTCAGGGGAGCTCCTACAATGAGCAGTTCTTC. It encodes CASSSPQGSSYNEQFF.

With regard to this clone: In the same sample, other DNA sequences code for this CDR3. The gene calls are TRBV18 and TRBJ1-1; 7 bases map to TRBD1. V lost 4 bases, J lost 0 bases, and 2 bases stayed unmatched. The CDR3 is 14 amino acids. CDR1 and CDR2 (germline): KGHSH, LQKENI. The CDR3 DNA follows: TGTGCCAGCTCACTTGGGACAGTGAACACTGAAGCTTTCTTT. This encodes CASSLGTVNTEAFF.

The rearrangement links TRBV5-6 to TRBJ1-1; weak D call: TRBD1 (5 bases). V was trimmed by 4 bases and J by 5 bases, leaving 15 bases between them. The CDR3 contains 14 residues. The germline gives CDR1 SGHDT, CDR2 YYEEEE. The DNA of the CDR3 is TGTGCCAGCAGCCTTCAGGGATTCGGGACTGAAGCTTTCTTT. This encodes CASSLQGFGTEAFF.

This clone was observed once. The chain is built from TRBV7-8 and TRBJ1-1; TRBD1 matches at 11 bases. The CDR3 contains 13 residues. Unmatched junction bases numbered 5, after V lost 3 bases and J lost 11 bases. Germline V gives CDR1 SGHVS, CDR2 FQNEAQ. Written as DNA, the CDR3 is TGTGCCAGCAGCTTCCCGGGACAGGGGGGCGCTTTCTTT. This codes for CASSFPGQGGAFF. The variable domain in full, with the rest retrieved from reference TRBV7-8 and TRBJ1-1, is GAGVSQSPRYKVAKRGQDVALRCDPISGHVSLFWYQQALGQGPEFLTYFQNEAQLDKSGLPSDRFFAERPEGSVSTLKIQRTQQEDSAVYLCASSFPGQGGAFFGQGTRLTVV.

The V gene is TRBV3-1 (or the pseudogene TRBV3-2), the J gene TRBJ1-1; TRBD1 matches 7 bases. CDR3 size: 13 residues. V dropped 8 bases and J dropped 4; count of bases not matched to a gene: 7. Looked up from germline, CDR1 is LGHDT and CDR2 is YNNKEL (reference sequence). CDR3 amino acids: CASSTGAGTEAFF. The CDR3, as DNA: TGTGCCAGCTCCACAGGGGCGGGCACTGAAGCTTTCTTT.